This T cell receptor beta chain was sequenced for a study of quantifying T cell responses using KT2 cells. On the study more broadly: TCR alpha and beta constant-region primers primed reverse transcription of RNA.

This clonotype was picked up many times. The CDR3 has 13 residues. The V gene's germline CDR1 is SEHNR and CDR2 FQNEAQ (reference sequence). V shed 6 bases and J shed 14 bases, with 20 bases lying between them. Each cDNA got a UMI-containing oligo ligated at its 3' end. The first PCR ran 4 to 5 cycles with an equimolar RC1.1 and RC1.2 beta primer mix. TCRdb used MiXCR to reprocess the UMI-ligation and nested PCR reads, holding one entry per CDR3 protein. The data contain about 32,000 distinct CDR3 sequences, 7.3% of them singletons. Sequences were obtained from PBMCs spiked with cells of the T cell clone KT2. The TCR was taken from a human donor. This chain uses TRBV7-9 with TRBJ2-1; D is possibly TRBD2 (6 bases). The CDR3 sequence is CASRRDSRALEFF. CDR3 coding DNA: TGTGCCAGCAGGCGGGACTCACGAGCGCTTGAGTTCTTC.